Below, 26 T cell receptor beta chains from the same sample are listed, as sequenced in a study of cytomegalovirus exposure and HLA in healthy donors. In the PCR, 60 Vbeta and 13 Jbeta primers were used. Sequencing was performed with immunoSEQ multiplex PCR; in TCRdb, only in-frame clones are kept and a portion is missing. This table holds 130,000 or so clones, 70% to 85% found once. The sample comprised PBMCs. The receptors come from a woman in her late teens or twenties in good health and CMV-seropositive.

This rearrangement joins TRBV25-1 to TRBJ1-5, with a tentative D call TRBD1 (5 bases). The CDR3 runs 16 residues. Trimming shortened V by 4 bases and J by 4 bases, and 17 bases separated the two germline ends. Germline V gene lookup returns CDR1 MGHDK and CDR2 SYGVNS. Here the CDR3 DNA reads TGTGCCAGCAGTGCTCGAGGAGGGGATGATAATCAGCCCCAGCATTTT. This codes for CASSARGGDDNQPQHF.

This clone was counted a single time. The chain couples TRBV30 to TRBJ1-5; D gene unclear. The CDR3 totals 18 residues. Germline V lookup: CDR1 GTSNPN, CDR2 SVGIG (reference sequence). The V gene lost 1 base and the J gene lost 0 bases, with 19 bases spanning the gap. The CDR3 loop reads CAWSAQRLGRYSNQPQHF. Here the CDR3 DNA reads TGTGCCTGGAGTGCACAGAGATTAGGGAGATATAGCAATCAGCCCCAGCATTTT.

The CDR3 DNA is TGTGCCAGCAGTTCGACAGGGGATGAGCAGTACTTC. It encodes CASSSTGDEQYF. The gene calls are TRBV27 and TRBJ2-5, with 8 bases matching TRBD1. The CDR3 consists of 12 residues. Germline V gene data show CDR1 as MNHEY and CDR2 as SMNVEV (reference sequence). Unmatched junction bases numbered 6, after V lost 4 bases and J lost 11 bases.

The gene calls are TRBV7-8 and TRBJ2-3; TRBD2 aligns across 7 bases. This CDR3 has 15 amino acids. The V segment lost 1 base and the J segment 3 bases; nucleotides outside the gene matches: 4. Germline CDR1 reads SGHVS; CDR2 reads FQNEAQ. This CDR3 reads CASSLDRGGTDTQYF. The CDR3 region has the DNA TGTGCCAGCAGCTTAGATAGGGGAGGGACAGATACGCAGTATTTT.

This clone has a handful of counts. The chain recombines TRBV23-1 with TRBJ2-3; no firm D call. TRBV23-1 is treated as an ORF (open reading frame) with a function not yet certain. Trimming took 1 base from V and 5 from J, leaving 13 bases between them. This CDR3 spans 15 amino acids. For the CDR3, the DNA is TGCGCCAGCAGTCAATTACCACTTTCAGGAGATACGCAGTATTTT. Amino acids: CASSQLPLSGDTQYF.

The rearrangement uses TRBV9 and TRBJ1-6; perhaps TRBD1 as D (6 bases). This CDR3 contains 16 residues. Trimming shortened V by 2 bases and J by 7 bases, and 16 bases separated the two germline ends. Looked up from germline, CDR1 is SGDLS and CDR2 is YYNGEE. As DNA, the CDR3 is TGTGCCAGCAGCGTGGCCCCAATAGGGGGAAATTCACCCCTCCACTTT. Its protein product is CASSVAPIGGNSPLHF.

The J gene is TRBJ2-2, the V gene TRBV7-9; 9 bases align to TRBD2. After removal of 6 bases from V and 5 bases from J, the junction contained 4 bases not matched to a gene. Germline CDR1 is SEHNR and CDR2 is FQNEAQ (reference sequence). This CDR3 region has 14 residues. The CDR3 DNA reads as TGTGCCAGCAGTCTAGCGGGGCGGACCGGGGAGCTGTTTTTT. Encoded protein: CASSLAGRTGELFF.

This sequence joins TRBV5-1 and TRBJ1-2; 7 bases agree with TRBD1. V shed 4 bases and J 5 bases; nucleotides not matched to a gene: 5. Germline CDR1 SGHRS, CDR2 YFSETQ. The length of the CDR3 is 13 residues. The CDR3 region has the DNA TGCGCCAGCAGCGTGGGGACAGATTATGGCTACACCTTC. Protein product: CASSVGTDYGYTF.

This chain joins TRBV7-3 and TRBJ2-1; 8 bases align to TRBD2. The CDR3 consists of 12 residues. CDR1 SGHTA and CDR2 FQGTGA come from the germline V gene. Unmatched junction bases numbered 2, after V lost 4 bases and J lost 9 bases. For the CDR3, the DNA is TGTGCCAGCAGCTCCGGGGGGGGTGAGCAGTTCTTC. Its translation is CASSSGGGEQFF.

The chain recombines TRBV10-3 with TRBJ2-7; 7 nucleotides line up with TRBD1. Germline V CDR1 and CDR2: ENHRY, SYGVKD. J gave up 4 bases and V 0 bases, and 6 bases lay outside the gene matches. The length of the CDR3 is 15 residues. In nucleotides, the CDR3 is TGTGCCATCAGTGAGTCGGTAGGGGGCTTATACGAGCAGTACTTC. Its protein product is CAISESVGGLYEQYF.

V gene TRBV7-9 combines with J gene TRBJ1-1, with TRBD1 matching over 7 bases. The CDR3 runs 15 residues. Trimming removed 5 bases from V and 1 base from J; junction bases left unmatched: 7. Germline V gene lookup returns CDR1 SEHNR and CDR2 FQNEAQ (reference sequence). The CDR3 DNA reads TGTGCCAGCAGCCCCATGGGGACAGAGAACACTGAAGCTTTCTTT. Translating it yields CASSPMGTENTEAFF. The full variable domain, rest sourced from reference TRBV7-9 and TRBJ1-1, is DTGVSQNPRHKITKRGQNVTFRCDPISEHNRLYWYRQTLGQGPEFLTYFQNEAQLEKSRLLSDRFSAERPKGSFSTLEIQRTEQGDSAMYLCASSPMGTENTEAFFGQGTRLTVV.

The rearrangement links TRBV13 to TRBJ2-7; 7 bases fit TRBD1. Germline assignment: CDR1 PRHDT and CDR2 FYEKMQ (reference sequence). The CDR3 loop spans 11 amino acids. V was clipped by 5 bases and J by 7 bases; unmatched bases: 2. The CDR3 DNA reads as TGTGCCAGCAGCCTACAGGGGGAGCAGTACTTC. Its protein product is CASSLQGEQYF.

This chain links TRBV19 with TRBJ2-4, with a tentative D call TRBD2 (6 bases). This CDR3 is 15 amino acids long. Trimming removed 3 bases from V and 0 bases from J, with 9 bases in between. CDR1 is LNHDA, CDR2 SQIVND, per germline (reference sequence). In DNA, the CDR3 is TGTGCCAGTAGTATTTGGGGACTAGCCAAAAACATTCAGTACTTC. It is translated as CASSIWGLAKNIQYF.

This clone was picked up a small number of times. The chain recombines TRBV19 with TRBJ2-7, with 8 bases lining up with TRBD1. This CDR3 has 14 residues. The germline CDR1 and CDR2 sequences are LNHDA and SQIVND (reference sequence). Trimming took 7 bases from V and 2 from J; bases not matched to a gene: 7. The chain's CDR3 is CASKSGDRPYEQYF. CDR3 DNA: TGTGCCAGTAAATCGGGGGACAGGCCCTACGAGCAGTACTTC. Full variable domain (rest looked up from reference TRBV19 and TRBJ2-7): DGGITQSPKYLFRKEGQNVTLSCEQNLNHDAMYWYRQDPGQGLRLIYYSQIVNDFQKGDIAEGYSVSREKKESFPLTVTSAQKNPTAFYLCASKSGDRPYEQYFGPGTRLTVT.

CDR3 region: CASRLGQGARGYTF. CDR3 sequence (DNA): TGTGCCAGTAGACTGGGACAGGGGGCGCGAGGCTACACCTTC. The chain joins TRBV19 to TRBJ1-2; 12 bases map to TRBD1. The trim removed 6 bases at V and 8 bases at J, leaving 7 bases unmatched. The CDR3 runs to 14 residues. Germline CDR1 is LNHDA and CDR2 is SQIVND (reference sequence). Combining the CDR3 with reference TRBV19 and TRBJ1-2 gives the whole variable domain DGGITQSPKYLFRKEGQNVTLSCEQNLNHDAMYWYRQDPGQGLRLIYYSQIVNDFQKGDIAEGYSVSREKKESFPLTVTSAQKNPTAFYLCASRLGQGARGYTFGSGTRLTVV.

The V and J genes are TRBV9 and TRBJ2-7, with 9 bases identical to TRBD1. The V gene end was trimmed by 4 bases and the J gene end by 5 bases; junction bases not matched to a gene: 10. The CDR3 is 15 amino acids. The germline V gene encodes CDR1 SGDLS and CDR2 YYNGEE. In nucleotides, the CDR3 is TGTGCCAGCAGCCTACAAGGGGACAGGGTCCACGAGCAGTACTTC. Translated: CASSLQGDRVHEQYF.

This clone was seen a few times. At the DNA level, this CDR3 is encoded by other sequences in the same sample as well. V gene TRBV30 combines with J gene TRBJ2-5; no definite D call. From germline, CDR1 is GTSNPN and CDR2 SVGIG (reference sequence). The V gene lost 0 bases and the J gene lost 5 bases, with 10 bases spanning the gap. The CDR3 sequence is 13 residues long. CDR3 nucleotides: TGTGCCTGGAGTGTACGAGGTTCGGAGACCCAGTACTTC. Its translation: CAWSVRGSETQYF.

A few counts support this clone. The chain links TRBV6-6 to TRBJ1-2, with TRBD1 identical over 7 bases. Germline V gives CDR1 MNHNY, CDR2 SVGAGI (reference sequence). CDR3 length: 12 amino acids. V lost 5 bases and J lost 6; bases outside the gene matches: 3. CDR3 nucleotides: TGTGCCAGCAGTCGAGGGACAGATGGCTACACCTTC. Its protein is CASSRGTDGYTF.

The CDR3 nucleotides are TGCGCCAGCAGCCAAGGTCGGGACAGGGGTGGGGGGGTTCCCTACGAGCAGTACTTC. Translation: CASSQGRDRGGGVPYEQYF. This chain connects TRBV4-1 to TRBJ2-7; 10 bases map to TRBD1. The V gene's germline CDR1 is MGHRA and CDR2 YSYEKL. There are 19 residues in the CDR3. Trimming cost V 1 base and J 2 bases; bases outside gene matches: 14.

This clone was detected only once. The genes are TRBV10-3 and TRBJ2-5; D unclear. The CDR3 consists of 12 residues. Trimming stripped 10 bases from V and 11 bases from J, with 20 bases between. Per the germline V gene, CDR1 is ENHRY and CDR2 is SYGVKD. The CDR3 bases are TGTGCCACCTTTAAGCCCGGCGGAGAGCAGTACTTC. Protein: CATFKPGGEQYF.

V gene TRBV27 combines with J gene TRBJ2-7, with 10 bases matching TRBD1. Germline-derived CDR1 and CDR2 are MNHEY and SMNVEV (reference sequence). This CDR3 has 15 residues. Unmatched junction bases numbered 7, after V lost 5 bases and J lost 3 bases. CDR3 protein: CASSLGQGIYYEQYF. CDR3 bases: TGTGCCAGCAGTCTGGGACAGGGGATCTACTACGAGCAGTACTTC.

The chain carries TRBV5-6 and TRBJ2-1, with D perhaps TRBD2 (7 bases). Germline V gives CDR1 SGHDT, CDR2 YYEEEE. Trimming stripped 2 bases from V and 8 bases from J, with 17 bases between. The CDR3 covers 15 residues. The CDR3 is CASSFRGAPVDEQFF. CDR3 coding DNA: TGTGCCAGCAGCTTCCGGGGGGCTCCGGTAGATGAGCAGTTCTTC.

The chain joins TRBV2 to TRBJ2-3; TRBD2 matches at 8 bases. Germline trimming cut 2 bases from V and 2 bases from J; bases unmatched to any gene: 9. Germline CDR1 and CDR2: SNHLY and FYNNEI. The CDR3 runs 17 residues. The CDR3 spells CASSELGAGGPTDTQYF. The CDR3 coding sequence is TGTGCCAGCAGTGAACTAGGGGCGGGGGGCCCCACAGATACGCAGTATTTT.

V is TRBV7-9 and J is TRBJ1-2; D possibly corresponds to TRBD1 (5 bases). Deletions cut 5 bases from V and 0 bases from J, with 10 bases between. This CDR3 contains 14 residues. Germline values: CDR1 SEHNR, CDR2 FQNEAQ (reference sequence). DNA of the CDR3: TGTGCCAGCAGCCCTTCGACAGCTAACTATGGCTACACCTTC. Its protein product is CASSPSTANYGYTF.

The chain recombines TRBV18 with TRBJ1-1; 8 bases are a match to TRBD1. The CDR3 is 14 amino acids. With 4 bases clipped from V and 1 base from J, the junction kept 2 bases outside the gene matches. Germline CDR1 and CDR2: KGHSH and LQKENI. CDR3 protein: CASSQDRGNTEAFF. DNA of the CDR3: TGTGCCAGCTCACAAGACAGGGGGAACACTGAAGCTTTCTTT.

This sequence joins TRBV5-1 and TRBJ2-2; 9 bases fit TRBD2. Germline trimming cut 0 bases from V and 2 bases from J; bases unmatched to any gene: 5. The germline CDR1 and CDR2 sequences are SGHRS and YFSETQ. The CDR3 covers 17 residues. In nucleotides, the CDR3 is TGCGCCAGCAGCTTGGGACGACTAGCGGTTAACACCGGGGAGCTGTTTTTT. Protein sequence: CASSLGRLAVNTGELFF.